This is a list of T cell receptor beta chains from one sample in a study of T cell changes during pregnancy in multiple sclerosis. Measured with immunoSEQ multiplex PCR; TCRdb has only the in-frame clones, and not every one. The profile shows fewer than 85,000 clones, about 93% of them singletons. Sequenced material: peripheral blood, taken in the first trimester of pregnancy. These receptors all stem from a female donor in good health, enrolled as a control in a pregnancy study. The CDR3 runs from the conserved cysteine through the conserved F or W. The order of the fields is V gene, D gene, clone size, J gene, CDR3 DNA, CDR3 protein. A D gene is named only where the DNA matches it firmly. Clone sizes are given selectively: once, few, many, or a class where the clone is expanded.

TRBV28	.	few	TRBJ2-1	TGTGCCAGCAGTTCGCAGCTAGAGATCTACAATGAGCAGTTCTTC	CASSSQLEIYNEQFF
TRBV7-9	TRBD2	.	TRBJ2-7	TGTGCCAGCAGCTTAGCCGGGACTAGCGGGAGCCACGAGCAGTACTTC	CASSLAGTSGSHEQYF
TRBV7-9	TRBD2	.	TRBJ2-7	TGTGCCAGCAGCTTAGTAATTACGGGAGGGCCCCACGAGCAGTACTTC	CASSLVITGGPHEQYF
TRBV2	TRBD1	.	TRBJ1-5	TGTGCCAGCAGGCCCCAGGGGGCGAGCAATCAGCCCCAGCATTTT	CASRPQGASNQPQHF
TRBV28	TRBD2	.	TRBJ2-1	TGTGCCAGCGGAACTATCGGGACTAGCGGGACAAATGAGCAGTTCTTC	CASGTIGTSGTNEQFF
TRBV27	.	.	TRBJ2-3	TGTGCCAGCAGCTTTACCGTCAGGGCTACGCAGTATTTT	CASSFTVRATQYF
TRBV5-4	TRBD1	.	TRBJ1-1	TGTGCCAGCAGCGTGGACAGGGGAGACACTGAAGCTTTCTTT	CASSVDRGDTEAFF
TRBV4-2	TRBD1	.	TRBJ2-3	TGTGCCAGCAGCCAAGCAATGAGGGACAGGGGGATTCCGACTAGCACAGATACGCAGTATTTT	CASSQAMRDRGIPTSTDTQYF
TRBV4-1	TRBD1	.	TRBJ2-2	TGCGCCAGCAGCCAAGATCTGGGACAGGGGAGGGGAGACACCGGGGAGCTGTTTTTT	CASSQDLGQGRGDTGELFF
TRBV6-1	TRBD1	.	TRBJ2-7	TGTGCCAGCAGTGAATACAGGGGGTTCGAGCAGTACTTC	CASSEYRGFEQYF
TRBV11-2	.	.	TRBJ2-2	TGTGCCAGCAGCTTAGAGTTGGTTCCTAATGAGGCCGGGGAGCTGTTTTTT	CASSLELVPNEAGELFF
TRBV10-3	TRBD1	.	TRBJ1-5	TGTGCCATCAGCGACCGGACAGGGGGGAATCAGCCCCAGCATTTT	CAISDRTGGNQPQHF
TRBV28	.	.	TRBJ1-2	TGTGCCAGCAGTTTGGGGGGAAACTATGGCTACACCTTC	CASSLGGNYGYTF
TRBV28	TRBD2	.	TRBJ2-7	TGTGCCAGCAGTTTATTGGAGACTAGCGGGAGGCACGAGCAGTACTTC	CASSLLETSGRHEQYF
TRBV25-1	.	once	TRBJ1-3	TGTGCCAGCAGTGGTCAGGGGTATGGAAACACCATATATTTT	CASSGQGYGNTIYF
TRBV7-8	.	.	TRBJ1-5	TGTGCCAGCAGCTTAGTTGCAGGTAGCGGCAATCAGCCCCAGCATTTT	CASSLVAGSGNQPQHF
TRBV7-6	TRBD2	.	TRBJ2-7	TGTGCCAGCAGCCCGGGACTAGCGGGAGTCCACGAGCAGTACTTC	CASSPGLAGVHEQYF
TRBV7-2	.	.	TRBJ2-5	TGTGCCAGCAGCTTCTGGACTATCCAAGAGACCCAGTACTTC	CASSFWTIQETQYF
TRBV28	TRBD2	.	TRBJ2-3	TGTGCCACCTCCCCGGCGGGAGCGGATACGCAGTATTTT	CATSPAGADTQYF
TRBV4-2	.	.	TRBJ2-2	TGTGCCAGCAGCCCCTCTTGGGGGGGGACACGGCGGACCGGGGAGCTGTTTTTT	CASSPSWGGTRRTGELFF
TRBV18	TRBD2	.	TRBJ2-5	TGTGCCAGCTCGCCCGTGGATGTAGCGGGAGGGGAGACCCAGTACTTC	CASSPVDVAGGETQYF
TRBV2	.	once	TRBJ2-3	TGTGCCAGCAGTGAAGGAGCAGGGTTTGATACGCAGTATTTT	CASSEGAGFDTQYF
TRBV29-1	.	.	TRBJ2-7	TGCAGTATACAGGTTGGTGGGTCCTACGAGCAGTACTTC	CSIQVGGSYEQYF
TRBV9	TRBD1	.	TRBJ2-2	TGTGCCAGCAGCGTAGGGGGGACAGGGGATCCTGGGGAGCTGTTTTTT	CASSVGGTGDPGELFF
TRBV5-1	.	.	TRBJ1-3	TGCGCCAGCAGCTCGGACAGCTCTGGAAACACCATATATTTT	CASSSDSSGNTIYF
TRBV5-4	TRBD1	.	TRBJ2-7	TGTGCCAGCAGCGAGGGACAGGGGGCTTCCTACGAGCAGTACTTC	CASSEGQGASYEQYF
TRBV5-6	.	.	TRBJ1-1	TGTGCCAGCAGCTTACGGGTGAACACTGAAGCTTTCTTT	CASSLRVNTEAFF
TRBV29-1	.	.	TRBJ2-7	TGCAGCGTTGCCGACATTATCTACGAGCAGTACTTC	CSVADIIYEQYF
TRBV6-5	.	.	TRBJ1-2	TGTGCCAGCAGTTACGCAGGGTTTGGCTACACCTTC	CASSYAGFGYTF
TRBV5-1	.	.	TRBJ2-3	TGCGCCAGCAGCGGGAGGTTAACAGATACGCAGTATTTT	CASSGRLTDTQYF
TRBV5-4	TRBD1	.	TRBJ2-7	TGTGCCAGCAGCCCCCAGGACAGGGCCCACGAGCAGTACTTC	CASSPQDRAHEQYF
TRBV5-1	TRBD1	.	TRBJ2-3	TGCGCCAGCAGCTTGACTACAGGGGGCGCTGGGGGCGGGGCGGCAGATACGCAGTATTTT	CASSLTTGGAGGGAADTQYF
TRBV5-4	.	once	TRBJ2-2	TGTGCCAGCAGCTTTGGAGGGCAGAACACCGGGGAGCTGTTTTTT	CASSFGGQNTGELFF
TRBV25-1	TRBD2	.	TRBJ2-7	TGTGCCAGCAGCCCGACGGGAGCGGGAGGTTCCTACGAGCAGTACTTC	CASSPTGAGGSYEQYF
TRBV29-1	.	.	TRBJ1-1	TGCAGCGTCCAGGGCGAGTACACTGAAGCTTTCTTT	CSVQGEYTEAFF